The 4 T cell receptor beta chains reported below all come from one sample, sequenced in a study of PD-1 blockade in classical Hodgkin lymphoma. Sequenced by immunoSEQ multiplex PCR; TCRdb stores in-frame clones only, minus some. The sample carries more than 45,000 clones, 80% to 95% recorded once. Exposure to brentuximab vedotin varied, and each patient had relapsed following autologous stem cell transplantation. This sample comprised peripheral blood mononuclear cells (PBMCs), obtained before the second cycle of nivolumab. These receptors came from a human donor with classical Hodgkin lymphoma.

The rearrangement links TRBV6-1 to TRBJ2-5, with D possibly TRBD1 on 6 matching bases. This CDR3 is built from 15 residues. Germline V gene lookup returns CDR1 MNHNS and CDR2 SASEGT. V lost 2 bases, J lost 5 bases, and 15 bases lay in between. The CDR3: CASSERGPGGETQYF. The CDR3 DNA reads TGTGCCAGCAGTGAAAGGGGCCCTGGGGGCGAGACCCAGTACTTC.

The chain carries TRBV7-6 and TRBJ2-5; weak D call: TRBD1 (5 bases). The CDR3 loop spans 14 amino acids. V lost 1 base and J lost 1, with 7 bases in between. Germline V lookup: CDR1 SGHVS, CDR2 FNYEAQ. CDR3 sequence (DNA): TGTGCCAGCAGCTTAGGACAGATCCAAGAGACCCAGTACTTC. It yields the protein CASSLGQIQETQYF.

The V gene is TRBV27, the J gene TRBJ2-1; D call uncertain. The CDR3 runs to 16 residues. Germline V CDR1 and CDR2: MNHEY, SMNVEV (reference sequence). Trimming removed 1 base at V and 8 bases at J, with 18 bases between. CDR3 loop: CASSLYSPGPRDEQFF. The DNA of the CDR3 is TGTGCCAGCAGTTTATATAGTCCCGGACCTCGGGATGAGCAGTTCTTC.

The chain uses TRBV29-1 and TRBJ1-1, with 7 bases identical to TRBD1. Germline lookup yields CDR1 SQVTM and CDR2 ANQGSEA. The V gene end was trimmed by 7 bases and the J gene end by 10 bases; junction bases not matched to a gene: 6. CDR3 length: 10 residues. DNA for the CDR3: TGCAGCGCTACCACAGGGGTAGCTTTCTTT. Its translation: CSATTGVAFF.